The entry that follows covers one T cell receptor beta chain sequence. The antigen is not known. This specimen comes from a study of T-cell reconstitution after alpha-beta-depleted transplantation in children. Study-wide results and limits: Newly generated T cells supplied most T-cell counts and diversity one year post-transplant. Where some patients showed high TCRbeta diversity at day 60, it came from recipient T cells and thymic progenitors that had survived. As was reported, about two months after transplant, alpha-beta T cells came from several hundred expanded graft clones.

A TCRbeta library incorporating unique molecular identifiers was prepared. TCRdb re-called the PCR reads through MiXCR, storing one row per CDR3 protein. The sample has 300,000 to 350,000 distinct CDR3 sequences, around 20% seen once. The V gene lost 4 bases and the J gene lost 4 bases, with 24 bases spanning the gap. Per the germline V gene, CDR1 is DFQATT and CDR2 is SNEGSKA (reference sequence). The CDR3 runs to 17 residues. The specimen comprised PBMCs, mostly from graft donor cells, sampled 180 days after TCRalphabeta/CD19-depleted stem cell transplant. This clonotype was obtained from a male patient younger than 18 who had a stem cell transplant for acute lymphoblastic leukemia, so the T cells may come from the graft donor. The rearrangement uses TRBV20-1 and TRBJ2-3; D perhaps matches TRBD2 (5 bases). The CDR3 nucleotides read TGCAGTGCTAACCCCCTAGCCTTAGCCGAGACCGCAGATACGCAGTATTTT. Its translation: CSANPLALAETADTQYF.